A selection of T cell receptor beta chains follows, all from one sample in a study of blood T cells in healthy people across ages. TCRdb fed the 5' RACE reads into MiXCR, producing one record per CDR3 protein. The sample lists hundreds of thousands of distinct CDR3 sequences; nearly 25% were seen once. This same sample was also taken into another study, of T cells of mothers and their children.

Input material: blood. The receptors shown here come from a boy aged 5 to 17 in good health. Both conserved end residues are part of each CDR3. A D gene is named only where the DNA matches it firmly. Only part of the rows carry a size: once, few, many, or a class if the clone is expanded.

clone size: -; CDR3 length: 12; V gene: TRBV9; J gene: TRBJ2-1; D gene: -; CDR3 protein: CASSVPSVEQFF; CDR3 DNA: TGTGCCAGCAGCGTACCTAGCGTCGAGCAGTTCTTC
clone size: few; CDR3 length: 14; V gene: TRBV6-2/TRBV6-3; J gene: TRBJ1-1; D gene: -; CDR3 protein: CASSFVIRDTEAFF; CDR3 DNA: TGTGCCAGCAGTTTTGTAATTCGGGACACTGAAGCTTTCTTT
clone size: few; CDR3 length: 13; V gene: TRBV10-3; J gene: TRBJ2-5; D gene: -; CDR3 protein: CAISAADQETQYF; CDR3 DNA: TGTGCCATCAGTGCGGCTGACCAAGAGACCCAGTACTTC
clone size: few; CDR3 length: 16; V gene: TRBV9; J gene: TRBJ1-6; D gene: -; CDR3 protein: CASSDRGGSYNSPLHF; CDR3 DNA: TGTGCCAGCAGCGACCGAGGGGGCTCCTATAATTCACCCCTCCACTTT
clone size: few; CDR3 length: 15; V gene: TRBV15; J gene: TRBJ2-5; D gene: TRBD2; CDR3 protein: CATRESGAGAETQYF; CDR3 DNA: TGTGCCACCAGGGAAAGCGGTGCGGGAGCAGAGACCCAGTACTTC
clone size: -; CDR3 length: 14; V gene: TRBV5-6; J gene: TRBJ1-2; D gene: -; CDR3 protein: CASSLNLYSYGYTF; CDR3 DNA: TGTGCCAGCAGCCTAAATCTGTATTCCTATGGCTACACCTTC
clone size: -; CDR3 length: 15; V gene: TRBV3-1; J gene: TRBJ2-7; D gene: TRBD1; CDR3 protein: CASSQAGTASYEQYF; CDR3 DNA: TGTGCCAGCAGCCAAGCGGGGACAGCCTCCTACGAGCAGTACTTC
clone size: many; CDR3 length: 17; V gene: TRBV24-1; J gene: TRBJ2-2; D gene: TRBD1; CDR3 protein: CATSDRDRVGATGELFF; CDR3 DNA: TGTGCCACCAGTGACCGAGACAGGGTTGGGGCCACCGGGGAGCTGTTTTTT
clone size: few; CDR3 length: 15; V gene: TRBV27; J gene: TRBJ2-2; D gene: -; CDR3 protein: CASSFWGALTGELFF; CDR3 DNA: TGTGCCAGCAGTTTTTGGGGGGCACTCACCGGGGAGCTGTTTTTT
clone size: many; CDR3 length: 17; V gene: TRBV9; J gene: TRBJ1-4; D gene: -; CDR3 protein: CASSRGPSVATNEKLFF; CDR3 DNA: TGTGCCAGCAGCCGAGGACCGTCCGTTGCAACTAATGAAAAACTGTTTTTT
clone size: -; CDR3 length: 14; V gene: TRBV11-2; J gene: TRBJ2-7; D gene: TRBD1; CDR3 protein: CASSRIGTGYEQYF; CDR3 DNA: TGTGCCAGCAGCCGGATTGGGACAGGATACGAGCAGTACTTC
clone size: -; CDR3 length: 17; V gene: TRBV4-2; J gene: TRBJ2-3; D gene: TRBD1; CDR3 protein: CASSQAFDRGQGDTQYF; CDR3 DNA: TGTGCCAGCAGCCAAGCATTCGACAGGGGGCAAGGAGATACGCAGTATTTT
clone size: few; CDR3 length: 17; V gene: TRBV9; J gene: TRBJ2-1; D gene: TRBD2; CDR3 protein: CASSYRPGLQPLGEQFF; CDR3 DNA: TGTGCCAGCAGCTACAGGCCGGGACTACAACCACTCGGTGAGCAGTTCTTC
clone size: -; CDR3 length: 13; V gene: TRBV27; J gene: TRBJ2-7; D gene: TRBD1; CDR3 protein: CASSWDRTSEQYF; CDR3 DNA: TGTGCCAGCAGTTGGGACAGGACCTCCGAGCAGTACTTC
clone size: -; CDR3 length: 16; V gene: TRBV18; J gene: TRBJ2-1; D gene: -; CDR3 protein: CASSPPVRVTYNEQFF; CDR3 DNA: TGTGCCAGCTCACCACCGGTCCGGGTCACCTACAATGAGCAGTTCTTC
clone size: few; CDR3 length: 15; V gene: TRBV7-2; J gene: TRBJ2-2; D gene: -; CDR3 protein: CASSLTRTDTGELFF; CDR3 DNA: TGTGCCAGCAGCTTAACTAGAACGGATACCGGGGAGCTGTTTTTT
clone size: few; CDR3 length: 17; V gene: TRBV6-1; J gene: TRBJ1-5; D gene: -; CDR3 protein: CASSEGFFWGGNQPQHF; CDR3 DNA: TGTGCCAGCAGTGAAGGTTTTTTTTGGGGCGGCAATCAGCCCCAGCATTTT
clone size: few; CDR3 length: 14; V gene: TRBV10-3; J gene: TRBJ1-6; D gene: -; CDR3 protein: CAISEDRINSPLHF; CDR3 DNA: TGTGCCATCAGTGAGGACAGGATTAATTCACCCCTCCACTTT
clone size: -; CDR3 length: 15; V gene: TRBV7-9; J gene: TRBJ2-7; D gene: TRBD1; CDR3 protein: CASSFSDRGTYEQYF; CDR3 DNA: TGTGCCAGCAGCTTCTCGGACAGGGGGACCTACGAGCAGTACTTC
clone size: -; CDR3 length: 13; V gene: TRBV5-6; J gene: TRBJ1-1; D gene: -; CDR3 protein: CASSFPWGTEAFF; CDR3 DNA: TGTGCCAGCAGCTTCCCTTGGGGGACTGAAGCTTTCTTT
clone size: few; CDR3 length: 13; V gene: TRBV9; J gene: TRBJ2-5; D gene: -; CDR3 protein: CASSVGVKETQYF; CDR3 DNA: TGTGCCAGCAGCGTAGGGGTGAAAGAGACCCAGTACTTC
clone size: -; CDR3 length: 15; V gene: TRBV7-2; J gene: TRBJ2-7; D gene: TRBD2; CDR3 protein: CASSLSGRANYEQYF; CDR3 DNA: TGTGCCAGCAGCCTCAGCGGGAGGGCCAACTACGAGCAGTACTTC
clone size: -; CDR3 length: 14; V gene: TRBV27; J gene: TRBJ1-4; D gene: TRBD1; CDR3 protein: CASRTGVNNEKLFF; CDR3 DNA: TGTGCCAGCAGGACAGGGGTTAATAATGAAAAACTGTTTTTT
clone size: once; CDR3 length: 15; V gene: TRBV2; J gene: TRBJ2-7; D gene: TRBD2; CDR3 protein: CASTKGREGPYEQYF; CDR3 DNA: TGTGCCAGCACGAAGGGGCGGGAGGGTCCCTACGAGCAGTACTTC
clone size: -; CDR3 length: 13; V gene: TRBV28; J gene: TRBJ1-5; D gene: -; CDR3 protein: CASSFWGVQPQHF; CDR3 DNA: TGTGCCAGCAGTTTTTGGGGTGTTCAGCCCCAGCATTTT
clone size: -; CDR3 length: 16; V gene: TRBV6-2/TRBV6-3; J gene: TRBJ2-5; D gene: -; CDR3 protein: CASSYDGGRDKETQYF; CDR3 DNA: TGTGCCAGCAGTTACGATGGGGGTAGGGACAAAGAGACCCAGTACTTC